Listed here is a single T cell receptor (beta chain). Its antigen is currently unknown. The record originates from a study of blood T cells in healthy people across ages. From germline, CDR1 is DFQATT and CDR2 SNEGSKA (reference sequence). The CDR3 extends over 14 amino acids. J lost 1 base, V lost 6 bases, and 7 bases had no gene match. A second about 6 to 12 cycle PCR used barcoded and J-beta primers. Every molecule of cDNA carried a tag from a template-switch adaptor with 12 random nucleotides. TCRdb reanalysed the 5' RACE reads using MiXCR and keeps one entry per CDR3 protein. The sample consists of 650,000 to 800,000 distinct CDR3 sequences, under 45% of them appearing once. Overall study results and limits: In older individuals, TCR beta diversity per million T cells was lower, falling roughly linearly with age.

The TCR was taken from a man aged 55-75 years in good health. The J gene is TRBJ2-5, the V gene TRBV20-1; 8 bases align to TRBD2. Material for sequencing was blood. The CDR3 DNA follows: TGCAGTGCACTATTGCGGGGGGCCCAAGAGACCCAGTACTTC. Translation gives CSALLRGAQETQYF.